Following are 14 T cell receptor beta chains from one sample sequenced in a study of beta chain features in type 1 diabetes. TCRB transcripts that were expressed got sequenced, as all of the isolated RNA had been reverse transcribed. Generated by immunoSEQ multiplex PCR, the TCRdb table keeps only in-frame clones and is missing some. The sample yields about 360,000 clones, 10% to 15% seen once. Sequences were obtained from naive CD4+ T cells from blood. The origin of the receptors is a man in his late teens or twenties in good health.

This rearrangement joins TRBV2 to TRBJ1-5, with 7 positions matching TRBD1. The CDR3 totals 14 residues. Unmatched junction bases numbered 17, after V lost 6 bases and J lost 15 bases. The germline gives CDR1 SNHLY, CDR2 FYNNEI. The CDR3 bases are TGTGCCAGCAGGTACGGGACAGATCGAACCGTCGTGCATTTT. Encoded protein: CASRYGTDRTVVHF.

This clone was seen a few times. V gene TRBV6-5 combines with J gene TRBJ2-7; D is unresolved. This CDR3 comprises 11 residues. The ends were cut back, 6 bases at V and 3 bases at J, with 6 bases in the middle. The V gene's germline CDR1 is MNHEY and CDR2 SVGAGI. CDR3 protein: CASRSLYEQYF. The DNA for the CDR3 is TGTGCCAGCAGGTCCCTCTACGAGCAGTACTTC.

In its sample, this clone was seen a few times. The chain combines TRBV19 with TRBJ2-7; D is undetermined. The CDR3 length is 15 residues. Trimming removed 2 bases from V and 2 bases from J, with 13 bases in between. In germline, CDR1 is LNHDA, CDR2 SQIVND (reference sequence). The CDR3 protein is CASSISLSEPYEQYF. DNA of the CDR3: TGTGCCAGTAGTATATCGCTGTCCGAGCCCTACGAGCAGTACTTC.

The rearrangement uses TRBV30 and TRBJ1-2; D is uncertain. Germline values: CDR1 GTSNPN, CDR2 SVGIG (reference sequence). V lost 1 base, J lost 7 bases, and 13 bases lay in between. This CDR3 region has 13 residues. Here the CDR3 DNA reads TGTGCCTGGAGTGGCTTCGAGGGAGGTGGCTACACCTTC. As protein: CAWSGFEGGGYTF.

The chain has TRBV28 and TRBJ2-1; TRBD2 aligns across 13 bases. This CDR3 spans 16 amino acids. Germline-derived CDR1 and CDR2 are MDHEN and SYDVKM. After removal of 5 bases from V and 7 bases from J, the junction contained 8 bases not matched to a gene. CDR3 protein: CASSRTGTSGINEQFF. The DNA for the CDR3 is TGTGCCAGCAGTCGAACCGGGACTAGCGGGATAAATGAGCAGTTCTTC. Complete variable domain (other parts from reference TRBV28 and TRBJ2-1): DVKVTQSSRYLVKRTGEKVFLECVQDMDHENMFWYRQDPGLGLRLIYFSYDVKMKEKGDIPEGYSVSREKKERFSLILESASTNQTSMYLCASSRTGTSGINEQFFGPGTRLTVL.

The chain uses TRBV30 and TRBJ2-6; 9 nucleotides match TRBD1. Trimming at V came to 1 base and at J to 2 bases, leaving 9 bases not matched to a gene. The CDR3 covers 18 residues. Germline values: CDR1 GTSNPN, CDR2 SVGIG (reference sequence). The chain's CDR3 is CAWSGLGQGIPGANVLTF. CDR3 sequence (DNA): TGTGCCTGGAGTGGGTTAGGACAGGGGATCCCTGGGGCCAACGTCCTGACTTTC.

The chain combines TRBV7-3 with TRBJ2-1, with 10 bases aligning to TRBD1. The J segment lost 4 bases and the V segment lost 5 bases, leaving 11 bases of the junction unmatched. Germline V gene data show CDR1 as SGHTA and CDR2 as FQGTGA. The CDR3 is made up of 17 amino acids. CDR3 nucleotide sequence: TGTGCCAGCAGCCTCAGCCCCGGGACAGGGGTGTACAATGAGCAGTTCTTC. This gives the protein CASSLSPGTGVYNEQFF.

The gene calls are TRBV4-3 and TRBJ2-2; D remains ambiguous. V was clipped by 2 bases and J by 3 bases, with 10 bases between them. There are 15 residues in the CDR3. Germline loops: CDR1 LGHNA, CDR2 YSLEER. CDR3: CASSQISGHTGELFF. CDR3 nucleotide sequence: TGCGCCAGCAGCCAAATTTCGGGTCACACCGGGGAGCTGTTTTTT.

This clone was observed a handful of times. The rearrangement uses TRBV5-1 and TRBJ2-5, with 11 bases matching TRBD2. Gene TRBJ2-7 matches the end of the DNA better, so the J call may be wrong. The CDR3 is 15 residues long. Germline V gene lookup returns CDR1 SGHRS and CDR2 YFSETQ. CDR3 sequence reads: CASSLRLAGGYEQYF. DNA of the CDR3: TGCGCCAGCAGCTTGAGGCTAGCGGGAGGCTACGAGCAGTACTTC.

In this sample, this clone turned up a few times. The chain recombines TRBV9 with TRBJ2-1; TRBD1 is a possible D gene (5 bases). Germline V gene lookup returns CDR1 SGDLS and CDR2 YYNGEE. The CDR3 extends over 17 amino acids. Trimming removed 3 bases from V and 3 bases from J, with 19 bases in between. The CDR3 loop reads CASSGGHGAVLYNEQFF. CDR3 DNA sequence: TGTGCCAGCAGCGGGGGTCATGGGGCGGTCCTCTACAATGAGCAGTTCTTC.

This chain uses TRBV4-3 with TRBJ1-2; 7 nucleotides agree with TRBD1. CDR1 is LGHNA and CDR2 is YSLEER in the germline V gene. The CDR3 is 14 amino acids. The V segment lost 4 bases and the J segment 8 bases; nucleotides outside the gene matches: 10. As DNA, the CDR3 is TGCGCCAGCAGCCGCCCGACAGGGCGCGGGGGCTACACCTTC. Translation: CASSRPTGRGGYTF.

The genes are TRBV5-6 and TRBJ2-1; 7 bases are a match to TRBD2. The CDR3 has 16 residues. Germline V gene sequence: CDR1 SGHDT, CDR2 YYEEEE. With 1 base clipped from V and 2 bases from J, the junction kept 6 bases outside the gene matches. This CDR3 is CASSLSRDYPYNEQFF. The DNA for the CDR3 is TGTGCCAGCAGCTTGAGCAGGGACTACCCCTACAATGAGCAGTTCTTC.

The V call is TRBV10-3, the J call TRBJ2-1, with 9 bases lining up with TRBD2. The CDR3 loop spans 14 amino acids. The junction had 6 bases not matched to a gene; V was cut back by 4 bases and J by 8 bases. CDR1 and CDR2 from the germline V gene are ENHRY and SYGVKD. The CDR3 here is CAISAAGGPHEQFF. DNA for the CDR3: TGTGCCATCAGTGCCGCGGGAGGGCCACATGAGCAGTTCTTC.

Concerning this clone: The sample has other DNA sequences that encode this CDR3 too. The DNA of the CDR3 is TGTGCCAGCAGTTTATCACAGGGGGCATACGAGCAGTACTTC. Translating it yields CASSLSQGAYEQYF. The gene calls are TRBV28 and TRBJ2-7, with TRBD1 identical over 9 bases. CDR3 length equals 14 residues. V gave up 1 base and J gave up 4 bases; unmatched junction bases: 2. The germline gives CDR1 MDHEN, CDR2 SYDVKM.